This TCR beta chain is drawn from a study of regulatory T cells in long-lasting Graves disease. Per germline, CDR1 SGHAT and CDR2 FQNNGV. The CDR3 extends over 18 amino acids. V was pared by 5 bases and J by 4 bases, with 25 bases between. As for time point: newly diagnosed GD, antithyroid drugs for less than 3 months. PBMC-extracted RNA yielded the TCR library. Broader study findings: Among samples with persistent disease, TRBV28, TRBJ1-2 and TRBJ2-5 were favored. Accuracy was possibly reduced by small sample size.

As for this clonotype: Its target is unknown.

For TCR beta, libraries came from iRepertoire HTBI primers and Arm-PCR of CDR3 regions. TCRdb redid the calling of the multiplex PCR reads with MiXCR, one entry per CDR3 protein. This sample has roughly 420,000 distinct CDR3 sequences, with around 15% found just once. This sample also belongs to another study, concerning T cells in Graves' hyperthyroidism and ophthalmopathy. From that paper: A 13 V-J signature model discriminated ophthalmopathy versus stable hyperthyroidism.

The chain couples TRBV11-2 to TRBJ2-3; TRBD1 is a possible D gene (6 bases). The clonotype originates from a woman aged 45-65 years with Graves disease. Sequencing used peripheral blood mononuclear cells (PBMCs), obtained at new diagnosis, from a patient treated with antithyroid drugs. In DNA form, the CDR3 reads TGTGCCAGCAGCGCCTTAACAGGGAACCCGATACGGTCAGATACGCAGTATTTT. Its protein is CASSALTGNPIRSDTQYF. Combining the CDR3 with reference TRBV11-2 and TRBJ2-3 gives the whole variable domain EAGVAQSPRYKIIEKRQSVAFWCNPISGHATLYWYQQILGQGPKLLIQFQNNGVVDDSQLPKDRFSAERLKGVDSTLKIQPAKLEDSAVYLCASSALTGNPIRSDTQYFGPGTRLTVL.